What follows are 32 T cell receptor beta chains derived from one specimen sequenced in a study of T cell changes during pregnancy in multiple sclerosis. TCRdb's table, derived via immunoSEQ multiplex PCR, lists solely in-frame clones and lacks some. The sample records 40,000 to 45,000 clones, roughly nine tenths being singletons. The sequences come from CD4+ T cells from peripheral blood mononuclear cells, collected in the first trimester of pregnancy. The receptors were gathered from a female donor with multiple sclerosis, enrolled in a pregnancy study.

This chain connects TRBV6-5 to TRBJ2-2; maybe TRBD2 (6 bases). The germline V and J ends were trimmed by 6 bases and 8 bases, with 13 bases remaining between them. From germline, CDR1 is MNHEY and CDR2 SVGAGI. The length of the CDR3 is 13 residues. The CDR3 nucleotides read TGTGCCAGCAGCGGAGGGATAGGAGGGGAGCTGTTTTTT. As protein: CASSGGIGGELFF.

V gene TRBV4-3 combines with J gene TRBJ2-7; tentatively, D is TRBD1 (6 bases). V lost 4 bases to trimming and J lost 4 bases, with 26 bases between them. Germline V gives CDR1 LGHNA, CDR2 YSLEER. The CDR3 is 18 residues long. The CDR3 protein is CASSRVYPRGLFPYEQYF. DNA for the CDR3: TGCGCCAGCAGCCGCGTCTACCCCAGGGGTCTGTTCCCTTACGAGCAGTACTTC.

The rearrangement uses TRBV30 and TRBJ1-3; 8 positions agree with TRBD1. The V segment lost 3 bases and the J segment 8 bases; nucleotides outside the gene matches: 12. The CDR3 has 15 residues. Germline V gene lookup returns CDR1 GTSNPN and CDR2 SVGIG (reference sequence). Written as DNA, the CDR3 is TGTGCCTGGAGCCCCGACAGGGGTCTACGATACACCATATATTTT. Translated: CAWSPDRGLRYTIYF.

The V call is TRBV5-1, the J call TRBJ2-1; TRBD2 matches at 9 bases. The CDR3 spans 17 residues. CDR1 SGHRS and CDR2 YFSETQ come from the germline V gene. Trimming removed 4 bases from V and 8 bases from J; junction bases left unmatched: 16. The CDR3 protein is CASSLDPGTSLFHEQFF. CDR3 bases: TGCGCCAGCAGCCTTGATCCCGGGACTAGCTTGTTCCATGAGCAGTTCTTC. Using reference TRBV5-1 and TRBJ2-1 for the parts outside the CDR3, the full variable domain is KAGVTQTPRYLIKTRGQQVTLSCSPISGHRSVSWYQQTPGQGLQFLFEYFSETQRNKGNFPGRFSGRQFSNSRSEMNVSTLELGDSALYLCASSLDPGTSLFHEQFFGPGTRLTVL.

The rearrangement joins TRBV10-2 to TRBJ1-1; TRBD1 aligns across 9 bases. Germline CDR1 is WSHSY and CDR2 is SAAADI. This CDR3 is built from 12 residues. Trimming cost V 6 bases and J 7 bases; bases outside gene matches: 3. For the CDR3, the DNA is TGCGCCAGCAGGATGGACAGGGGTGAAGCTTTCTTT. Amino acids: CASRMDRGEAFF.

This clone has just one count. V and J are TRBV9 and TRBJ2-7; TRBD1 aligns across 9 bases. The junction had 8 bases not matched to a gene; V was cut back by 3 bases and J by 7 bases. The CDR3 extends over 14 amino acids. In germline, CDR1 is SGDLS, CDR2 YYNGEE. CDR3 sequence reads: CASSAGTGYAEQYF. CDR3 DNA sequence: TGTGCCAGCAGCGCCGGGACAGGGTATGCGGAGCAGTACTTC.

This chain links TRBV7-9 with TRBJ2-1; 10 nucleotides align to TRBD2. Trimming cost V 2 bases and J 9 bases; bases outside gene matches: 4. The CDR3 runs 14 residues. In germline, CDR1 is SEHNR, CDR2 FQNEAQ (reference sequence). The CDR3 spells CASSLSGGAVEQFF. The CDR3 nucleotides are TGTGCCAGCAGCTTAAGCGGGGGGGCGGTTGAGCAGTTCTTC. Based on the CDR3 plus reference TRBV7-9 and TRBJ2-1, the full variable domain is DTGVSQNPRHKITKRGQNVTFRCDPISEHNRLYWYRQTLGQGPEFLTYFQNEAQLEKSRLLSDRFSAERPKGSFSTLEIQRTEQGDSAMYLCASSLSGGAVEQFFGPGTRLTVL.

Only one count was recorded for this clone. V usage is TRBV4-3 and J usage is TRBJ2-1; 10 nucleotides agree with TRBD1. J lost 5 bases, V lost 1 base, and 2 bases had no gene match. Germline V gene lookup returns CDR1 LGHNA and CDR2 YSLEER. This CDR3 contains 15 residues. The CDR3 region is CASSQAGTGDNEQFF. CDR3 nucleotide sequence: TGCGCCAGCAGCCAAGCCGGGACAGGGGACAATGAGCAGTTCTTC.

V and J are TRBV6-1 and TRBJ1-2, with D perhaps matching TRBD1 (6 bases). The CDR3 extends over 13 amino acids. The germline V and J ends were trimmed by 4 bases and 8 bases, with 14 bases remaining between them. Germline loops: CDR1 MNHNS, CDR2 SASEGT. CDR3 sequence (DNA): TGTGCCAGCAGTGCCTGGGGGCCGTTAGGCTACACCTTC. This translates into CASSAWGPLGYTF.

J is TRBJ1-5 and V is TRBV6-6; D remains unclear. The CDR3 has 14 amino acids. Trimming pared 3 bases from V and 7 bases from J, leaving 13 bases between. CDR1 and CDR2 from the germline V gene are MNHNY and SVGAGI (reference sequence). CDR3: CASSYRGEEQPQHF. The CDR3 nucleotides read TGTGCCAGCAGTTATCGGGGAGAGGAGCAGCCCCAGCATTTT.

The genes are TRBV4-3 and TRBJ2-2; maybe TRBD2 (6 bases). CDR3 length: 15 amino acids. The germline gives CDR1 LGHNA, CDR2 YSLEER. The germline V and J ends were trimmed by 0 bases and 6 bases, with 11 bases remaining between them. The CDR3 nucleotides are TGCGCCAGCAGCCAAGAAGCGACTAGGTCCGGGGAGCTGTTTTTT. Translation: CASSQEATRSGELFF.

V usage is TRBV6-5 and J usage is TRBJ2-7; TRBD1 agrees at 7 bases. The CDR3 has 15 residues. Germline CDR1 and CDR2: MNHEY and SVGAGI. V was clipped by 5 bases and J by 2 bases; unmatched bases: 9. CDR3 coding DNA: TGTGCCAGCAGTCAGGGACAGCGAACTCCCTACGAGCAGTACTTC. Protein sequence: CASSQGQRTPYEQYF.

The chain is built from TRBV7-2 and TRBJ1-2; D not certain. The CDR3 sequence is 12 residues long. The V and J ends lost 5 bases and 2 bases respectively, with 6 bases between them. Germline CDR1 reads SGHTA; CDR2 reads FQGNSA. The CDR3 spells CASSTRNYGYTF. DNA of the CDR3: TGTGCCAGCAGCACCCGGAACTATGGCTACACCTTC. Using reference TRBV7-2 and TRBJ1-2 for the parts outside the CDR3, the full variable domain is GAGVSQSPSNKVTEKGKDVELRCDPISGHTALYWYRQSLGQGLEFLIYFQGNSAPDKSGLPSDRFSAERTGGSVSTLTIQRTQQEDSAVYLCASSTRNYGYTFGSGTRLTVV.

The genes are TRBV18 and TRBJ1-5, with D hard to call. This CDR3 comprises 14 residues. In germline, CDR1 is KGHSH, CDR2 LQKENI. V lost 2 bases and J lost 1, with 6 bases in between. As DNA, the CDR3 is TGTGCCAGCTCACCAAACACCAGCAATCAGCCCCAGCATTTT. Encoded protein: CASSPNTSNQPQHF.

This clone was counted a few times. The chain carries TRBV2 and TRBJ1-5, with 9 bases lining up with TRBD1. The CDR3 extends over 14 amino acids. Germline values: CDR1 SNHLY, CDR2 FYNNEI. Trimming cost V 5 bases and J 7 bases; bases outside gene matches: 6. The CDR3 spells CASSTQGARQPQHF. CDR3 nucleotide sequence: TGTGCCAGCAGTACACAGGGGGCGCGGCAGCCCCAGCATTTT.

This rearrangement joins TRBV6-6 to TRBJ1-3, with 9 bases fitting TRBD1. CDR3 length: 14 residues. V lost 6 bases, J lost 4 bases, and 4 bases stayed unmatched. The germline V gene encodes CDR1 MNHNY and CDR2 SVGAGI (reference sequence). CDR3 bases: TGTGCCAGCAGCGGGACAGGGTTGGGAAACACCATATATTTT. It is translated as CASSGTGLGNTIYF.

This clone was counted once. The chain links TRBV15 to TRBJ2-1; TRBD2 matches at 10 bases. There are 18 residues in the CDR3. In germline, CDR1 is LNHNV, CDR2 YYDKDF (reference sequence). V lost 10 bases to trimming and J lost 8 bases; unmatched junction nucleotides: 23. As DNA, the CDR3 is TGTGCCAGCCAGCAGGACCAGGGAAGGCTAGCGGGAGTCCATGAGCAGTTCTTC. Its protein is CASQQDQGRLAGVHEQFF.

This chain uses TRBV18 with TRBJ2-3, with TRBD2 as a possible D gene (6 bases). V was cut by 6 bases and J by 0 bases, with 13 bases left in between. The CDR3 length is 15 residues. Germline lookup yields CDR1 KGHSH and CDR2 LQKENI. As DNA, the CDR3 is TGTGCCAGCTCGCGTCTGGGACTCAGCACAGATACGCAGTATTTT. As protein: CASSRLGLSTDTQYF.

The chain recombines TRBV19 with TRBJ1-1; TRBD1 agrees at 9 bases. From germline, CDR1 is LNHDA and CDR2 SQIVND (reference sequence). The CDR3 has 13 residues. The ends lost 8 bases at V and 5 bases at J; junction bases unmatched: 6. The CDR3 reads CASLRQGGTEAFF. The CDR3 DNA sequence: TGTGCCAGTCTCAGACAGGGGGGGACTGAAGCTTTCTTT.

The V and J genes are TRBV27 and TRBJ1-1; the D is unclear. CDR1 and CDR2 (germline): MNHEY, SMNVEV (reference sequence). V was trimmed by 4 bases and J by 2 bases, leaving 11 bases between them. The CDR3 runs 14 residues. The CDR3 here is CASSSLQRNTEAFF. The CDR3 region has the DNA TGTGCCAGCAGTTCTTTACAAAGAAACACTGAAGCTTTCTTT.

The chain recombines TRBV7-3 with TRBJ2-1; 9 bases agree with TRBD1. The CDR3 is 19 residues long. Per germline, CDR1 SGHTA and CDR2 FQGTGA. Trimming took 3 bases from V and 3 from J; bases not matched to a gene: 15. The CDR3 DNA reads as TGTGCCAGCAGCTTCCCTCAAACCGGGACAGGGTCAAACTACAATGAGCAGTTCTTC. Protein product: CASSFPQTGTGSNYNEQFF.

This chain links TRBV11-1 with TRBJ1-1, with TRBD1 matching over 7 bases. The junction had 7 bases not matched to a gene; V was cut back by 5 bases and J by 4 bases. Per germline, CDR1 SGHAT and CDR2 FQDESV (reference sequence). The CDR3 loop spans 14 amino acids. The CDR3 spells CASSPQGDRTEAFF. CDR3 nucleotide sequence: TGTGCCAGCAGCCCTCAGGGGGACCGCACTGAAGCTTTCTTT.

The chain combines TRBV5-1 with TRBJ2-4, with D tentatively TRBD2 (5 bases). The V and J ends lost 4 bases and 8 bases respectively, with 13 bases between them. The CDR3 sequence is 13 residues long. Germline loops: CDR1 SGHRS, CDR2 YFSETQ. The CDR3 region is CASSDTVGDIQYF. The CDR3 coding sequence is TGCGCCAGCAGCGACACAGTCGGGGACATTCAGTACTTC.

The chain combines TRBV19 with TRBJ2-7; D not certain. In germline, CDR1 is LNHDA, CDR2 SQIVND (reference sequence). V was shortened by 3 bases and J by 1 base, with 10 bases between the two germline ends. This CDR3 has 14 residues. CDR3 DNA sequence: TGTGCCAGTAGTATTAACTTTGTTTCCTACGAGCAGTACTTC. Translation: CASSINFVSYEQYF.

CDR3 amino acids: CASSQDNQGVNNQPQHF. Written as DNA, the CDR3 is TGCGCCAGCAGCCAAGATAACCAAGGGGTTAACAATCAGCCCCAGCATTTT. The V gene is TRBV4-1, the J gene TRBJ1-5, with D possibly being TRBD1 (5 bases). Trimming pared 0 bases from V and 3 bases from J, leaving 15 bases between. The CDR3 runs to 17 residues. Germline V gene data show CDR1 as MGHRA and CDR2 as YSYEKL.

V gene TRBV27 combines with J gene TRBJ2-1; weak D call: TRBD1 (7 bases). The length of the CDR3 is 21 residues. V lost 2 bases and J 0 bases, leaving 26 bases between the germline ends. Germline lookup yields CDR1 MNHEY and CDR2 SMNVEV (reference sequence). CDR3 bases: TGTGCCAGCAGTTTAAATAGGAGGGGGCCAGGGGCGGGGCTCTCCTACAATGAGCAGTTCTTC. The encoded protein is CASSLNRRGPGAGLSYNEQFF.

V gene TRBV11-2 combines with J gene TRBJ2-5; D is ambiguous. In germline, CDR1 is SGHAT, CDR2 FQNNGV. Trimming cost V 3 bases and J 2 bases, with 7 bases left between them. The CDR3 spans 13 residues. As DNA, the CDR3 is TGTGCCAGCAGCTTCATTCATCAAGAGACCCAGTACTTC. This translates into CASSFIHQETQYF.

The V call is TRBV11-1, the J call TRBJ2-1, with D tentatively TRBD1 (6 bases). The V gene's germline CDR1 is SGHAT and CDR2 FQDESV (reference sequence). Trimming took off 2 bases at V and 1 base at J, with 9 bases between the two ends. The CDR3 has 15 amino acids. In DNA, the CDR3 is TGTGCCAGCAGCTTACAGGGGAAGTCCTACAATGAGCAGTTCTTC. This sequence encodes CASSLQGKSYNEQFF.

For this clone: A junction end diverges from the germline sequence, so it may reflect a read error. The chain couples TRBV6-1 to TRBJ2-7; D is perhaps TRBD2 (6 bases). This CDR3 has 13 residues. CDR1 MNHNS and CDR2 SASEGT come from the germline V gene. The CDR3 DNA follows: TGTGCCAGCAGGGAAGCCGGGGGAAGCGAGCAGTACTTC. This gives the protein CASREAGGSEQYF.

The rearrangement uses TRBV9 and TRBJ2-5; tentative D call: TRBD2 (5 bases). Germline V CDR1 and CDR2: SGDLS, YYNGEE. V was trimmed by 3 bases and J by 7 bases, leaving 13 bases between them. CDR3 length: 13 residues. DNA of the CDR3: TGTGCCAGCAGCGCCCGGGATCCGGGGACCCAGTACTTC. This sequence encodes CASSARDPGTQYF.

The chain combines TRBV11-2 with TRBJ1-2, with 9 bases lining up with TRBD1. The CDR3 has 15 residues. Looked up from germline, CDR1 is SGHAT and CDR2 is FQNNGV. Trimming took 5 bases from V and 3 from J; bases not matched to a gene: 7. The CDR3 reads CASSLQTGGDYGYTF. The CDR3 DNA reads as TGTGCCAGCAGCCTACAGACAGGGGGTGACTATGGCTACACCTTC.

The genes are TRBV6-6 and TRBJ2-2; D is ambiguous. The germline V and J ends were trimmed by 7 bases and 2 bases, with 14 bases remaining between them. The CDR3 is 15 residues long. The V gene's germline CDR1 is MNHNY and CDR2 SVGAGI (reference sequence). CDR3 in amino acids: CASTYRTVNTGELFF. CDR3 in DNA: TGTGCCAGCACCTATCGAACCGTTAACACCGGGGAGCTGTTTTTT.